Each of the 24 T cell receptor beta chains below was sequenced from the same sample in a study of control samples from healthy donors and cancer patients. This table comes from immunoSEQ multiplex PCR, and its TCRdb copy is limited to in-frame clones, with some not included. The sample includes roughly 190,000 clones. Sequenced material: blood. The source of these receptors is a woman aged 25 to 39 in good health.

The gene calls are TRBV2 and TRBJ1-6, with D perhaps matching TRBD1 (6 bases). Trimming stripped 6 bases from V and 1 base from J, with 22 bases between. Germline-derived CDR1 and CDR2 are SNHLY and FYNNEI. This CDR3 region has 19 residues. The CDR3 loop is CASRFPSVGGQSYNSPLHF. The CDR3 DNA reads TGTGCCAGCAGGTTCCCCTCAGTCGGGGGGCAATCCTATAATTCACCCCTCCACTTT.

About this clone itself: The sample holds other DNA sequences that translate to the same CDR3. The J gene is TRBJ1-1, the V gene TRBV6-2 or TRBV6-3; the D is unclear. This CDR3 is built from 11 residues. Trimming removed 2 bases at V and 4 bases at J, with 2 bases between. Germline V lookup: CDR1 MNHEY, CDR2 SVGEGT. The CDR3 nucleotides are TGTGCCAGCAGTTACCCCACTGAAGCTTTCTTT. Translated, it gives CASSYPTEAFF.

V is TRBV11-3 and J is TRBJ2-3; possibly TRBD1 or TRBD2 for D (6 bases each). The CDR3 has 13 amino acids. CDR1 SGHNT and CDR2 YENEEA come from the germline V gene. Trimming removed 3 bases at V and 4 bases at J, with 8 bases between. The CDR3 reads CASSFGGPDTQYF. In nucleotides, the CDR3 is TGTGCCAGCAGCTTCGGGGGCCCAGATACGCAGTATTTT.

This sequence joins TRBV19 and TRBJ1-2; 7 positions agree with TRBD1. The CDR3 length is 15 residues. After removal of 7 bases from V and 2 bases from J, the junction contained 10 bases not matched to a gene. Germline CDR1 is LNHDA and CDR2 is SQIVND (reference sequence). The CDR3: CASTPTTGSNYGYTF. Written as DNA, the CDR3 is TGTGCCAGTACCCCTACGACAGGGTCCAACTATGGCTACACCTTC. The full variable domain, in which reference TRBV19 and TRBJ1-2 provide the parts outside the CDR3, is DGGITQSPKYLFRKEGQNVTLSCEQNLNHDAMYWYRQDPGQGLRLIYYSQIVNDFQKGDIAEGYSVSREKKESFPLTVTSAQKNPTAFYLCASTPTTGSNYGYTFGSGTRLTVV.

The rearrangement links TRBV27 to TRBJ2-7; 9 bases match TRBD1. CDR1 and CDR2 (germline): MNHEY, SMNVEV (reference sequence). V lost 8 bases, J lost 4 bases, and 12 bases stayed unmatched. This CDR3 has 15 amino acids. The CDR3 coding sequence is TGTGCCAGCGGGGACCCCGCGACAGGGGGATACGAGCAGTACTTC. This codes for CASGDPATGGYEQYF.

This sequence joins TRBV6-2 or TRBV6-3 and TRBJ1-3; D not resolved. Germline V CDR1 and CDR2: MNHEY, SVGEGT. This CDR3 has 14 residues. V was trimmed by 4 bases and J by 0 bases, leaving 7 bases between them. The chain's CDR3 is CASSSWDSGNTIYF. The CDR3 DNA is TGTGCCAGCAGTTCCTGGGACTCTGGAAACACCATATATTTT.

The V gene is TRBV6-5, the J gene TRBJ2-1; tentative D call: TRBD2 (7 bases). Germline lookup yields CDR1 MNHEY and CDR2 SVGAGI. The CDR3 totals 14 residues. Deletions cut 7 bases from V and 6 bases from J, with 16 bases between. In DNA form, the CDR3 reads TGTGCCAGCAACTCGCGGGGGCCGGGCAATGAGCAGTTCTTC. Protein product: CASNSRGPGNEQFF.

The rearrangement joins TRBV5-1 to TRBJ1-4, with 9 bases matching TRBD1. V lost 3 bases to trimming and J lost 5 bases; unmatched junction nucleotides: 8. CDR3 length: 16 residues. Germline values: CDR1 SGHRS, CDR2 YFSETQ. The CDR3 sequence: CASSWGTGRLNEKLFF. For the CDR3, the DNA is TGCGCCAGCAGCTGGGGGACAGGGCGGTTGAATGAAAAACTGTTTTTT.

Here the CDR3 reads CASSIEGMGICTF. The CDR3 DNA sequence: TGTGCCAGTAGTATAGAAGGAATGGGGATATGTACCTTC. The chain joins TRBV19 to TRBJ1-2, with D unresolved. V was cut by 0 bases and J by 14 bases, with 16 bases left in between. Per the germline V gene, CDR1 is LNHDA and CDR2 is SQIVND (reference sequence). CDR3 size: 13 residues.

This chain links TRBV7-9 with TRBJ1-5, with D uncertain. V was pared by 1 base and J by 6 bases, with 10 bases between. This CDR3 region has 14 residues. Germline-derived CDR1 and CDR2 are SEHNR and FQNEAQ (reference sequence). The CDR3 nucleotides read TGTGCCAGCAGCTTAGTCGGTGCCGGTCAGCCCCAGCATTTT. Its translation: CASSLVGAGQPQHF.

The J gene is TRBJ2-7, the V gene TRBV11-2; D is unresolved. The germline gives CDR1 SGHAT, CDR2 FQNNGV. V lost 3 bases, J lost 6 bases, and 15 bases lay in between. This CDR3 region has 14 residues. CDR3: CASSFNEHIGEQYF. The CDR3 DNA reads as TGTGCCAGCAGCTTCAATGAACACATAGGCGAGCAGTACTTC.

The chain couples TRBV10-3 to TRBJ1-1, with D possibly being TRBD1 (5 bases). This CDR3 region has 13 residues. Germline-derived CDR1 and CDR2 are ENHRY and SYGVKD. V gave up 2 bases and J gave up 7 bases, with 11 bases separating them. CDR3 sequence (DNA): TGTGCCATCAGTGAGGTACAGGCCCTTGAAGCTTTCTTT. This encodes CAISEVQALEAFF.

The rearrangement uses TRBV4-2 and TRBJ1-6, with 9 bases lining up with TRBD1. This CDR3 contains 16 residues. The junction had 3 bases not matched to a gene; V was cut back by 0 bases and J by 6 bases. Germline V gene data show CDR1 as LGHNA and CDR2 as YNFKEQ. The CDR3 loop is CASSQDGDRANSPLHF. DNA of the CDR3: TGTGCCAGCAGCCAAGATGGGGACAGGGCTAATTCACCCCTCCACTTT.

The rearrangement joins TRBV4-3 to TRBJ1-4; unclear D gene. Germline CDR1 is LGHNA and CDR2 is YSLEER. Trimming took 2 bases from V and 8 from J, leaving 9 bases between them. This CDR3 comprises 13 residues. The CDR3 DNA follows: TGCGCCAGCAGCCAATTGATTTCGGAAAAACTGTTTTTT. Amino acids: CASSQLISEKLFF.

The rearrangement uses TRBV12-3 or TRBV12-4 and TRBJ1-1; D is perhaps TRBD1 (5 bases). Trimming shortened V by 7 bases and J by 4 bases, and 10 bases separated the two germline ends. This CDR3 region has 12 residues. The CDR3 DNA reads as TGTGCCAGCATGAAGGGGATCACTGAAGCTTTCTTT. Protein product: CASMKGITEAFF.

This chain links TRBV20-1 with TRBJ2-5; D gene ambiguous. Germline lookup yields CDR1 DFQATT and CDR2 SNEGSKA (reference sequence). The CDR3 runs to 11 residues. Trimming removed 7 bases from V and 5 bases from J, with 11 bases in between. CDR3 sequence reads: CSVPVHETQYF. For the CDR3, the DNA is TGCAGTGTGCCAGTTCACGAGACCCAGTACTTC.

The chain has TRBV18 and TRBJ1-1; 7 bases fit TRBD1. The V gene end was trimmed by 2 bases and the J gene end by 4 bases; junction bases not matched to a gene: 7. The CDR3 has 15 amino acids. From germline, CDR1 is KGHSH and CDR2 LQKENI. The DNA of the CDR3 is TGTGCCAGCTCACCAAGGGAGGGGGCTACCACTGAAGCTTTCTTT. Translated, it gives CASSPREGATTEAFF.

The chain recombines TRBV29-1 with TRBJ1-1, with unresolved D. Trimming took off 4 bases at V and 0 bases at J, with 9 bases between the two ends. Germline CDR1 and CDR2: SQVTM and ANQGSEA. The CDR3 length is 13 residues. This chain's CDR3 is CSVGQILNTEAFF. The CDR3 coding sequence is TGCAGCGTTGGTCAAATCCTGAACACTGAAGCTTTCTTT.

V is TRBV2 and J is TRBJ1-5; TRBD1 agrees at 7 bases. The CDR3 is 15 residues long. The germline V gene encodes CDR1 SNHLY and CDR2 FYNNEI. Germline trimming cut 6 bases from V and 3 bases from J; bases unmatched to any gene: 8. The CDR3 sequence: CASRDYRGSNQPQHF. DNA for the CDR3: TGTGCCAGCAGAGACTACAGGGGTTCCAATCAGCCCCAGCATTTT. Filled out from reference TRBV2 and TRBJ1-5, the complete variable domain reads EPEVTQTPSHQVTQMGQEVILRCVPISNHLYFYWYRQILGQKVEFLVSFYNNEISEKSEIFDDQFSVERPDGSNFTLKIRSTKLEDSAMYFCASRDYRGSNQPQHFGDGTRLSIL.

The chain is built from TRBV6-9 and TRBJ2-4, with D perhaps assigned TRBD1 or TRBD2 (6 bases each). The CDR3 runs to 13 residues. The V and J ends lost 8 bases and 0 bases respectively, with 8 bases between them. Germline-derived CDR1 and CDR2 are MNHGY and SVAAGI. The chain's CDR3 is CASWGAAKNIQYF. As DNA, the CDR3 is TGTGCCAGCTGGGGGGCAGCCAAAAACATTCAGTACTTC.

For the CDR3, the DNA is TGTGCCAGCAGCTTGGTGGGGGGCCGGTACGAGCAGTACTTC. Its translation: CASSLVGGRYEQYF. The V gene is TRBV5-4, the J gene TRBJ2-7; D is possibly TRBD1 or TRBD2 (6 bases each). CDR3 length: 14 amino acids. V was cut by 0 bases and J by 4 bases, with 11 bases left in between. Germline loops: CDR1 SGHNT, CDR2 YYREEE (reference sequence).

CDR3 region: CATHRDSSYEQYF. CDR3 sequence (DNA): TGTGCCACCCACCGGGACAGCTCCTACGAGCAGTACTTC. The chain couples TRBV6-5 to TRBJ2-7; 7 bases fit TRBD1. The germline V gene encodes CDR1 MNHEY and CDR2 SVGAGI. CDR3 length: 13 amino acids. V was clipped by 10 bases and J by 0 bases; unmatched bases: 6.

As concerns this clone: This specimen includes other DNA sequences encoding the same CDR3. The chain combines TRBV5-1 with TRBJ1-2; the D gene is possibly TRBD1 (5 bases). The CDR3 has 13 amino acids. The V gene lost 4 bases and the J gene lost 2 bases, with 9 bases spanning the gap. Germline-derived CDR1 and CDR2 are SGHRS and YFSETQ. Written as DNA, the CDR3 is TGCGCCAGCAGCCCGGGACGAAACTATGGCTACACCTTC. Its protein is CASSPGRNYGYTF. Together with reference TRBV5-1 and TRBJ1-2, the CDR3 gives the full variable domain: KAGVTQTPRYLIKTRGQQVTLSCSPISGHRSVSWYQQTPGQGLQFLFEYFSETQRNKGNFPGRFSGRQFSNSRSEMNVSTLELGDSALYLCASSPGRNYGYTFGSGTRLTVV.

The chain joins TRBV5-1 to TRBJ2-7; TRBD1 matches 9 bases. Germline trimming cut 2 bases from V and 0 bases from J; bases unmatched to any gene: 12. The CDR3 has 18 residues. Germline values: CDR1 SGHRS, CDR2 YFSETQ. In nucleotides, the CDR3 is TGCGCCAGCAGCTTCCGGACAGGGGTCCAACTACTCTCCTACGAGCAGTACTTC. It codes for CASSFRTGVQLLSYEQYF.